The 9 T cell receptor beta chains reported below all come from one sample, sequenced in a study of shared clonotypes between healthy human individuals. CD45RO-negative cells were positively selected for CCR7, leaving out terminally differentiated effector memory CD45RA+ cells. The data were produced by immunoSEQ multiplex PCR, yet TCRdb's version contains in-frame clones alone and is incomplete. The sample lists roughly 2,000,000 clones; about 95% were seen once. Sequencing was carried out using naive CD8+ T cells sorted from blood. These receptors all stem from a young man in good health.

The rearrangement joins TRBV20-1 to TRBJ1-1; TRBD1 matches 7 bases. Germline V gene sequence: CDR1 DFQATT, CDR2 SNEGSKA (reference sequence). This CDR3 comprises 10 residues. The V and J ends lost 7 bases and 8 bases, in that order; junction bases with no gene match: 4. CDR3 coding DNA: TGCAGTGTTCCGACAGGGGAAGCTTTCTTT. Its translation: CSVPTGEAFF.

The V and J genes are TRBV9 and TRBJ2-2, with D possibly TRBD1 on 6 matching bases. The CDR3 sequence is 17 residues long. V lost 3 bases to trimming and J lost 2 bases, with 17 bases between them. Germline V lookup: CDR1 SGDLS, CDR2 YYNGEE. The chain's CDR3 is CASSGPGTRANTGELFF. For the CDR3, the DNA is TGTGCCAGCAGCGGTCCCGGGACAAGGGCTAACACCGGGGAGCTGTTTTTT.

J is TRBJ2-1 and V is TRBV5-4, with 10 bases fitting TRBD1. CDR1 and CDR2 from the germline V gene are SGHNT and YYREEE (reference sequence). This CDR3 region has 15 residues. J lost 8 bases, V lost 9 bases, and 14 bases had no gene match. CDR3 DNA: TGTGCCACCCCGGGCGCGGGACAGGGGTTGGATGAGCAGTTCTTC. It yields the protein CATPGAGQGLDEQFF. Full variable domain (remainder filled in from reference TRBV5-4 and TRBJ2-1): ETGVTQSPTHLIKTRGQQVTLRCSSQSGHNTVSWYQQALGQGPQFIFQYYREEENGRGNFPPRFSGLQFPNYSSELNVNALELDDSALYLCATPGAGQGLDEQFFGPGTRLTVL.

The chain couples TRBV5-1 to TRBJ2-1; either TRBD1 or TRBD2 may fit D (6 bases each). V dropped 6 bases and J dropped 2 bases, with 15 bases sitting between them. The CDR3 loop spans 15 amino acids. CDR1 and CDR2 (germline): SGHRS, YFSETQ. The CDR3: CASNVLRGAYNEQFF. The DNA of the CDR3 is TGCGCCAGCAACGTCCTTAGGGGGGCCTACAATGAGCAGTTCTTC.

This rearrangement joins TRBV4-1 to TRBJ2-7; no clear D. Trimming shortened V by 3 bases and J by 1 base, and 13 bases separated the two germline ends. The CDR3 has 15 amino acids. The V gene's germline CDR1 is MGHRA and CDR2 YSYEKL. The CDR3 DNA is TGCGCCAGCAGCCACGACTGGACGGTTTCCTACGAGCAGTACTTC. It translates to CASSHDWTVSYEQYF.

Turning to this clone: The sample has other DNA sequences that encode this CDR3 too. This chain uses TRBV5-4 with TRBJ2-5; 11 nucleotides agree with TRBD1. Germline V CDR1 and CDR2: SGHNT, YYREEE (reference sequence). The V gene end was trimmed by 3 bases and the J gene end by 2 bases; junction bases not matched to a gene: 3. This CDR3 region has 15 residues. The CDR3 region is CASSSGTGGQETQYF. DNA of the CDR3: TGTGCCAGCAGCTCGGGGACAGGGGGGCAAGAGACCCAGTACTTC.

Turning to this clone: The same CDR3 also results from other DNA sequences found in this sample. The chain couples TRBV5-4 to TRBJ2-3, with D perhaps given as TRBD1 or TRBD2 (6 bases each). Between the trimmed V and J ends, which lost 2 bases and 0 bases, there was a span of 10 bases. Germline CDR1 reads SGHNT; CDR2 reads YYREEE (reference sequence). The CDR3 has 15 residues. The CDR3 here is CASSLGGTSTDTQYF. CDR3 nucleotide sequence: TGTGCCAGCAGCTTAGGGGGGACTAGCACAGATACGCAGTATTTT.

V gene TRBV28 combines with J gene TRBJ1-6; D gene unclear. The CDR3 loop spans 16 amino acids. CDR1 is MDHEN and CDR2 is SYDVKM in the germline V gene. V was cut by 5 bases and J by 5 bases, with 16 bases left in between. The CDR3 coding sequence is TGTGCCAGCAGTCCCCGGGCGGCAGCTAATAATTCACCCCTCCACTTT. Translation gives CASSPRAAANNSPLHF.

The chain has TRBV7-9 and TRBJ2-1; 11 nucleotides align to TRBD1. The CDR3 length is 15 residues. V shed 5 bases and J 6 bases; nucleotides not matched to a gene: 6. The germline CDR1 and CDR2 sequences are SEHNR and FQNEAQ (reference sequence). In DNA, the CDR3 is TGTGCCAGCAGCCCGGGACAGGGGGTCGTCAATGAGCAGTTCTTC. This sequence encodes CASSPGQGVVNEQFF.